This T cell receptor beta chain was sequenced during a study of shared clonotypes between healthy human individuals (TCRdb year 2020). Describing the broader study: Three men and two women, aged 18 to 49 years, made up the cohort. Per donor, three plates each were used for CD4 naive and CD4 memory, two for CD8 naive, and one for CD8 memory. Different laboratories and diverse techniques were used to prepare libraries and sequence TCR repertoires, to increase sequencing depth and limit assay-specific biases. Per donor, leukapheresis produced somewhere between about 0.85 and 9.5 billion PBMCs. The study deeply sequenced blood TCR repertoires of about 5 healthy adults to estimate repertoire size and the extent of clonotype sharing between individuals. Paper-wide results and their limitations: The small number of donors limited the genetic and exposure-history diversity represented. Naive subsets generally had larger estimated clonotype richness than memory subsets did. Compared with non-shared clonotypes, the clonotypes found in all four sorted-subset donors had higher generation probabilities. Incomplete sequencing was indicated by rarefaction of sorted-subset datasets, despite the large sequencing depth. Pairwise subsampling led to the expectation that sequencing depth would affect the degree of clonotype sharing among donors. Across four donors, approximately 5% of naive CD4, approximately 3.6% of naive CD8, around 2.5% of memory CD4, and under 0.45% of memory CD8 clonotypes were shared. Only blood was sampled, and tissue TCR repertoires likely differ from those in blood.

Points on this clone: Its antigen specificity is not known. The sample holds no much larger clone one base away, and base qualities are not on file.

The V and J ends are trimmed by 5 bases and 9 bases, leaving 14 bases between them. The germline V gene (reference sequence) gives CDR1 as DFQATT and CDR2 as SNEGSKA. CDR3 length: 11 amino acids, cysteine to phenylalanine. The CDR3 DNA has 33 bases and is translated from base 1. TCR CDR3 regions were amplified from genomic DNA by multiplex PCR using the deep immunoSEQ assay. Genomic DNA extracted from each cell subset was distributed evenly over all wells of several immunoSEQ 96-well plates, and each plate served as one replicate. For sorted subsets, each replicate PCR was loaded with 200 ng genomic DNA, equivalent to about 30,000 T cell genomes. Purified libraries were quantified with a Qubit 3.0 fluorometer, sized on a Bioanalyzer 2100, and re-quantified with the KAPA Library Quantification kit. Each immunoSEQ 96-well plate was sequenced on its own single-read 150-cycle Illumina NextSeq 550 flow cell. As for the authors' bioinformatics: Because the immunoSEQ output included only junctional sequences and no quality scores, the filtering could not be the same as the filtering used for full-length reads. To assign V/J genes and CDR3, sequences were annotated against IMGT germline references using PyIR, a Python wrapper for IgBLAST v1.9. Reads with weak V/J assignments (E-value above 1e-6), missing CDR3, stop codons, out-of-frame junctions, or ambiguous translated residues were removed. V3J clonotypes were defined as sequences sharing the same inferred V gene, J gene, and CDR3 amino acid sequence. Percentage overlap between repertoires was computed as shared unique clonotypes divided by the size of the smaller repertoire. RTK rarefaction, the Chao1 estimator, and Recon v2.1 estimates of unobserved clonotypes were used to assess repertoire richness. OLGA was used to compute generation probabilities for all TCRbeta clonotypes that the gDNA method yielded from four donors. Here the immuneACCESS table is served through TCRdb, limited to in-frame sequences with V and J called. Missing clones are a known gap in these copies; in checked studies unresolved V genes cover under half, and the rest lacks a known reason. V and J calls and clone size come straight from that table; D and trimming were deduced from the DNA. Present in this sample are some 2,000,000 clones, more than 90% of which were seen just once. 0.1% to 0.15% of the sample is in the top ten clones.

The donors were healthy, HIV-negative adults who had no recently reported acute infections or vaccinations. All donors were Caucasian adults living in Nashville, Tennessee, USA. Magnetic negative selection was used to enrich CD4+ T cells, after which naive cells were positively selected on CD45RA and the negative fraction became the memory subset. Blood was obtained by leukapheresis, after which PBMCs were separated by Ficoll-Histopaque density gradient centrifugation and cryopreserved in liquid nitrogen vapor phase. Analytical flow cytometry was used to check the purity and quantity of each magnetically sorted T cell population. Each sorted fraction had its genomic DNA isolated and then quantified by UV absorbance on a Nanodrop 2000c.

Sequencing was carried out using naive CD4+ T cells sorted from blood. This specimen's cell subset or site label, interpreted: CD45RA+ positively selected. The chain uses TRBV20-1 and TRBJ2-7, with the D gene tentatively TRBD1 or TRBD2, based on 5 matching bases in each. The TCR sequence derives from a man in his late teens or twenties in good health. The nucleotide sequence reads as follows: TGCAGTGCTTGGGGACCGGTGGCGCAGTACTTC. It translates to CSAWGPVAQYF.